This entry lists 27 T cell receptor beta chains sequenced from one sample in a study of beta chain features in type 1 diabetes. What was sequenced were expressed TCRB transcripts, since all of the isolated RNA had been reverse transcribed. Profiling relied on immunoSEQ multiplex PCR, and the TCRdb table lists in-frame clones only, not all of them. The profile shows 620,000 or so clones, around 15% of them singletons. Sequencing was carried out using naive CD4+ T cells from blood. These TCRs come from a man between 18 and 35 years old in good health.

This clone turned up a few times. The rearrangement links TRBV25-1 to TRBJ1-1, with D uncertain. There are 17 residues in the CDR3. Germline CDR1 MGHDK, CDR2 SYGVNS. V was pared by 1 base and J by 0 bases, with 15 bases between. CDR3 residues: CASSESYGGPMNTEAFF. DNA of the CDR3: TGTGCCAGCAGTGAATCCTATGGCGGACCAATGAACACTGAAGCTTTCTTT.

This clone was detected a few times. The gene calls are TRBV30 and TRBJ2-5; a possible D gene is TRBD1 (5 bases). In germline, CDR1 is GTSNPN, CDR2 SVGIG (reference sequence). The CDR3 totals 12 residues. Between the trimmed V and J ends, which lost 2 bases and 4 bases, there was a span of 8 bases. The CDR3 DNA follows: TGTGCCTGGAGTCTGACAGCAGAGACCCAGTACTTC. Translation: CAWSLTAETQYF.

In the case of this clone: Other DNA variants within this sample encode the same CDR3. The rearrangement joins TRBV19 to TRBJ1-2, with D uncertain. The V gene's germline CDR1 is LNHDA and CDR2 SQIVND (reference sequence). This CDR3 has 11 amino acids. V lost 7 bases and J lost 3, with 6 bases in between. In nucleotides, the CDR3 is TGTGCCAGTACAGCAGACTATGGCTACACCTTC. Translated, it gives CASTADYGYTF.

The rearrangement joins TRBV6-6 to TRBJ2-7, with a tentative D call TRBD2 (6 bases). The length of the CDR3 is 13 residues. The germline CDR1 and CDR2 sequences are MNHNY and SVGAGI (reference sequence). V was clipped by 6 bases and J by 5 bases, with 14 bases between them. The CDR3 reads CASSQEGRNEQYF. The CDR3 nucleotides are TGTGCCAGCAGCCAAGAAGGGAGGAACGAGCAGTACTTC.

Details on this clone: The identical CDR3 is also encoded by other nucleotide sequences in the sample. This chain connects TRBV6-5 to TRBJ2-7; the D gene is possibly TRBD1 (5 bases). The CDR3 spans 15 residues. CDR1 MNHEY and CDR2 SVGAGI come from the germline V gene. Trimming cost V 0 bases and J 2 bases, with 11 bases left between them. CDR3 residues: CASSYSGQGTYEQYF. DNA for the CDR3: TGTGCCAGCAGTTACTCGGGGCAGGGAACCTACGAGCAGTACTTC.

The chain employs TRBV29-1 and TRBJ2-6; maybe TRBD1 (6 bases). Deletions cut 6 bases from V and 0 bases from J, with 18 bases between. CDR3 size: 17 residues. CDR1 is SQVTM, CDR2 ANQGSEA, per germline. The CDR3 nucleotides are TGCAGCGTCCGAGGGGCAGGGGAAGACTCTGGGGCCAACGTCCTGACTTTC. Encoded protein: CSVRGAGEDSGANVLTF.

This clone was found a few times. The rearrangement uses TRBV4-3 and TRBJ1-2; D possibly corresponds to TRBD1 (5 bases). Trimming removed 0 bases at V and 5 bases at J, with 10 bases between. The CDR3 contains 14 residues. Germline CDR1 LGHNA, CDR2 YSLEER. The CDR3: CASSQDTGTYGYTF. In nucleotides, the CDR3 is TGCGCCAGCAGCCAAGATACAGGAACTTATGGCTACACCTTC.

This clone was seen a handful of times. This chain connects TRBV7-3 to TRBJ2-1, with D uncertain. Germline-derived CDR1 and CDR2 are SGHTA and FQGTGA. Trimming shortened V by 1 base and J by 0 bases, and 7 bases separated the two germline ends. The CDR3 runs to 15 residues. The CDR3 DNA reads as TGTGCCAGCAGCTTAAGTTGGGGCTCCTACAATGAGCAGTTCTTC. It yields the protein CASSLSWGSYNEQFF.

This sequence joins TRBV7-9 and TRBJ2-1; D gene unclear. The CDR3 totals 15 residues. V lost 1 base and J 3 bases, leaving 10 bases between the germline ends. Germline CDR1 is SEHNR and CDR2 is FQNEAQ (reference sequence). The CDR3 DNA is TGTGCCAGCAGCTTAGAACGAGGTGGCTACAATGAGCAGTTCTTC. It specifies CASSLERGGYNEQFF.

This clone has more than one count but fewer than ten. The chain couples TRBV7-2 to TRBJ1-1; no definite D call. Germline V CDR1 and CDR2: SGHTA, FQGNSA. There are 15 residues in the CDR3. The V gene lost 4 bases and the J gene lost 3 bases, with 15 bases spanning the gap. CDR3 bases: TGTGCCAGCAGCTCACGGCCTATGATGGACACTGAAGCTTTCTTT. Protein: CASSSRPMMDTEAFF. Looking up the rest from reference TRBV7-2 and TRBJ1-1 gives the full variable domain: GAGVSQSPSNKVTEKGKDVELRCDPISGHTALYWYRQSLGQGLEFLIYFQGNSAPDKSGLPSDRFSAERTGGSVSTLTIQRTQQEDSAVYLCASSSRPMMDTEAFFGQGTRLTVV.

J is TRBJ2-3 and V is TRBV19; D possibly corresponds to TRBD2 (6 bases). The V and J ends lost 6 bases and 2 bases respectively, with 18 bases between them. The CDR3 contains 16 residues. Germline CDR1 LNHDA, CDR2 SQIVND (reference sequence). CDR3 amino acids: CASSPRAGTYTDTQYF. The CDR3 DNA is TGTGCCAGTAGCCCCCGGGCGGGGACTTACACAGATACGCAGTATTTT.

The chain carries TRBV11-1 and TRBJ2-1; 9 bases fit TRBD2. Germline V gene lookup returns CDR1 SGHAT and CDR2 FQDESV (reference sequence). The CDR3 runs to 15 residues. Germline trimming cut 3 bases from V and 5 bases from J; bases unmatched to any gene: 5. CDR3 in DNA: TGTGCCAGCAGCTTGGGCCGACTAGCGGACAATGAGCAGTTCTTC. Translated: CASSLGRLADNEQFF.

This clone has only a few counts. V usage is TRBV9 and J usage is TRBJ2-1, with TRBD2 matching 10 bases. Germline V gene lookup returns CDR1 SGDLS and CDR2 YYNGEE. The ends lost 4 bases at V and 5 bases at J; junction bases unmatched: 9. The CDR3 length is 16 residues. The CDR3 DNA sequence: TGTGCCAGCAGCCCCCGGACTAGCGGAAGCGACAATGAGCAGTTCTTC. Amino acids: CASSPRTSGSDNEQFF.

The CDR3 loop reads CASSKTGLTDTQYF. CDR3 coding DNA: TGCGCCAGCAGCAAGACAGGGCTCACAGATACGCAGTATTTT. J is TRBJ2-3 and V is TRBV5-1; 7 bases agree with TRBD1. The CDR3 sequence is 14 residues long. Germline CDR1 and CDR2: SGHRS and YFSETQ. The J segment lost 2 bases and the V segment lost 4 bases, leaving 4 bases of the junction unmatched.

The chain recombines TRBV5-4 with TRBJ2-3; 10 bases match TRBD2. After removal of 1 base from V and 2 bases from J, the junction contained 4 bases not matched to a gene. The CDR3 length is 16 residues. Germline V lookup: CDR1 SGHNT, CDR2 YYREEE (reference sequence). The CDR3 protein is CASSLKLAGPTDTQYF. Written as DNA, the CDR3 is TGTGCCAGCAGCTTGAAACTAGCGGGGCCCACAGATACGCAGTATTTT.

The table lists this clone with a few counts. The chain combines TRBV28 with TRBJ2-5; 7 bases match TRBD1. The CDR3 is 16 amino acids. The trim removed 4 bases at V and 4 bases at J, leaving 12 bases unmatched. Looked up from germline, CDR1 is MDHEN and CDR2 is SYDVKM. Here the CDR3 reads CASSSLTGYVGETQYF. The CDR3 nucleotides are TGTGCCAGCAGTTCGCTGACAGGGTATGTTGGAGAGACCCAGTACTTC. The whole variable domain, filled in from reference TRBV28 and TRBJ2-5, reads DVKVTQSSRYLVKRTGEKVFLECVQDMDHENMFWYRQDPGLGLRLIYFSYDVKMKEKGDIPEGYSVSREKKERFSLILESASTNQTSMYLCASSSLTGYVGETQYFGPGTRLLVL.

This chain joins TRBV7-2 and TRBJ2-7, with 12 bases that match TRBD1. The junction had 11 bases not matched to a gene; V was cut back by 4 bases and J by 1 base. Germline values: CDR1 SGHTA, CDR2 FQGNSA. CDR3 size: 18 residues. CDR3 sequence: CASSSLGTGGAGSYEQYF. The CDR3, as DNA: TGTGCCAGCAGCTCATTAGGGACAGGGGGCGCGGGTTCCTACGAGCAGTACTTC.

This clone was observed a handful of times. This rearrangement joins TRBV20-1 to TRBJ2-7, with D tentatively TRBD1 or TRBD2 (5 bases each). The ends were cut back, 7 bases at V and 7 bases at J, with 14 bases in the middle. This CDR3 region has 11 residues. The germline V gene encodes CDR1 DFQATT and CDR2 SNEGSKA (reference sequence). CDR3 DNA sequence: TGCAGTGGGGGGAAATACCATGAGCAGTACTTC. Translated, it gives CSGGKYHEQYF.

This clone has a handful of counts. This sequence joins TRBV7-2 and TRBJ2-1; 9 bases map to TRBD2. This CDR3 spans 14 amino acids. Unmatched junction bases numbered 6, after V lost 8 bases and J lost 4 bases. Germline V gives CDR1 SGHTA, CDR2 FQGNSA. DNA of the CDR3: TGTGCCAGCGCTCGGCGGGGGGGTTACAATGAGCAGTTCTTC. Translating it yields CASARRGGYNEQFF.

In this sample, this clone turned up a few times. The identical CDR3 is also encoded by other nucleotide sequences in the sample. The chain uses TRBV7-3 and TRBJ2-3; D gene ambiguous. Germline loops: CDR1 SGHTA, CDR2 FQGTGA. V was shortened by 5 bases and J by 3 bases, with 6 bases between the two germline ends. The CDR3 is 12 residues long. Here the CDR3 reads CASSQGTDTQYF. The CDR3 DNA is TGTGCCAGCAGCCAAGGGACAGATACGCAGTATTTT. Full variable domain (remainder filled in from reference TRBV7-3 and TRBJ2-3): GAGVSQTPSNKVTEKGKYVELRCDPISGHTALYWYRQSLGQGPEFLIYFQGTGAADDSGLPNDRFFAVRPEGSVSTLKIQRTERGDSAVYLCASSQGTDTQYFGPGTRLTVL.

V gene TRBV7-3 combines with J gene TRBJ2-1, with D perhaps matching TRBD1 or TRBD2 (5 bases each). V shed 2 bases and J shed 0 bases, with 17 bases lying between them. The CDR3 is 18 residues long. Germline assignment: CDR1 SGHTA and CDR2 FQGTGA. In nucleotides, the CDR3 is TGTGCCAGCAGCTTACGACCCGGGACCATTTACTCCTACAATGAGCAGTTCTTC. It yields the protein CASSLRPGTIYSYNEQFF. Full variable domain (remainder filled in from reference TRBV7-3 and TRBJ2-1): GAGVSQTPSNKVTEKGKYVELRCDPISGHTALYWYRQSLGQGPEFLIYFQGTGAADDSGLPNDRFFAVRPEGSVSTLKIQRTERGDSAVYLCASSLRPGTIYSYNEQFFGPGTRLTVL.

Concerning this clone: The junction departs from the called germline gene at one end, perhaps through a read error. The chain employs TRBV28 and TRBJ2-7; D is perhaps TRBD1 or TRBD2 (5 bases each). Germline lookup yields CDR1 MDHEN and CDR2 SYDVKM. CDR3 length: 12 residues. The CDR3 DNA reads TGTGCCAGCATATCCTCATGGGGGAATTCGAACTTC. Its translation is CASISSWGNSNF.

The V call is TRBV28, the J call TRBJ2-7, with 7 bases aligning to TRBD1. CDR3 size: 16 residues. From germline, CDR1 is MDHEN and CDR2 SYDVKM. The V segment lost 4 bases and the J segment 7 bases; nucleotides outside the gene matches: 16. The CDR3 DNA sequence: TGTGCCAGCAGTTCCCCCTCAGTCCAGGGGGTAGGAGAGCAGTACTTC. Amino acids: CASSSPSVQGVGEQYF.

The chain's CDR3 is CASGETVYGYTF. The CDR3, as DNA: TGTGCCAGCGGCGAAACAGTCTATGGCTACACCTTC. The rearrangement joins TRBV2 to TRBJ1-2; no firm D call. The V gene's germline CDR1 is SNHLY and CDR2 FYNNEI. Trimming removed 8 bases from V and 4 bases from J, with 11 bases in between. CDR3 length: 12 amino acids.

The chain joins TRBV29-1 to TRBJ2-3; either TRBD1 or TRBD2 may supply D (5 bases each). In germline, CDR1 is SQVTM, CDR2 ANQGSEA. CDR3 size: 12 residues. CDR3 in amino acids: CPYGAVTDTQYF. The CDR3 DNA follows: TGCCCCTACGGGGCGGTCACAGATACGCAGTATTTT.

The chain joins TRBV4-2 to TRBJ2-3; 10 positions agree with TRBD1. Germline values: CDR1 LGHNA, CDR2 YNFKEQ. The CDR3 is 14 amino acids. The V segment lost 10 bases and the J segment 5 bases; nucleotides outside the gene matches: 9. The CDR3 sequence is CATSGTGVEDTQYF. Written as DNA, the CDR3 is TGTGCCACATCCGGGACAGGGGTAGAAGATACGCAGTATTTT.

In its sample, this clone was seen once. The rearrangement joins TRBV4-1 to TRBJ2-2; D is possibly TRBD1 or TRBD2 (5 bases each). Looked up from germline, CDR1 is MGHRA and CDR2 is YSYEKL. Deletions cut 1 base from V and 6 bases from J, with 6 bases between. The CDR3 is made up of 13 amino acids. The CDR3 nucleotides are TGCGCCAGCAGCCAAGTGGGACCCGGGGAGCTGTTTTTT. This codes for CASSQVGPGELFF.